Here is one T cell receptor (beta chain) with its context. This sample is drawn from a study of blood T cell repertoires in COVID-19. Overall study: COVID-19 samples, acute and convalescent, were from the United States, Italy and Spain. In each case, the material was cDNA or gDNA derived from T cells, B-cell-depleted T cells, or PBMCs.

The J segment lost 2 bases and the V segment lost 3 bases, leaving 8 bases of the junction unmatched. Germline V gene lookup returns CDR1 MDHEN and CDR2 SYDVKM. The CDR3 is 17 residues long. Per the study methods: Counts of nucleated cells, estimated from reference gene primer amplification, were obtained. Sequenced by immunoSEQ multiplex PCR; TCRdb stores in-frame clones only, minus some. That table furnishes V, J and clone size, whereas the DNA furnished D and trimming. The sample records about 110,000 clones, 80% to 90% being singletons. The chain couples TRBV28 to TRBJ1-2; 11 nucleotides align to TRBD1. This receptor was taken from a man in his forties with active or convalescent COVID-19. Sequences were obtained from peripheral blood. For the CDR3, the DNA is TGTGCCAGCAGTTTGGGAGGACAGGGGGCAATCAACTATGGCTACACCTTC. Translating gives CASSLGGQGAINYGYTF.